The T cell receptor (beta chain) described here comes from a study of graft-versus-host responses after intestinal transplantation. Generated by immunoSEQ multiplex PCR, the TCRdb table keeps only in-frame clones and is missing some. The sample contains roughly 97,000 clones, 80% to 95% of which appear only once. Study conclusions and caveats: Some patients had graft-donor T cell macrochimerism, and their allografts showed high graft-versus-host to host-versus-graft clonal ratios.

There are 15 residues in the CDR3. The V gene lost 10 bases and the J gene lost 0 bases, with 16 bases spanning the gap. CDR1 is ENHRY and CDR2 is SYGVKD in the germline V gene. For this clone: The antigen is not known.

The specimen was PBMCs, collected 450 to 480 days after intestinal transplant. This receptor was obtained from a human patient who received an intestinal transplant, so some T cells may come from the graft donor. This chain links TRBV10-3 with TRBJ1-3; the D gene is possibly TRBD1 (6 bases). The CDR3 reads CATTPPGASGNTIYF. DNA of the CDR3: TGTGCCACTACGCCTCCAGGGGCCTCTGGAAACACCATATATTTT.